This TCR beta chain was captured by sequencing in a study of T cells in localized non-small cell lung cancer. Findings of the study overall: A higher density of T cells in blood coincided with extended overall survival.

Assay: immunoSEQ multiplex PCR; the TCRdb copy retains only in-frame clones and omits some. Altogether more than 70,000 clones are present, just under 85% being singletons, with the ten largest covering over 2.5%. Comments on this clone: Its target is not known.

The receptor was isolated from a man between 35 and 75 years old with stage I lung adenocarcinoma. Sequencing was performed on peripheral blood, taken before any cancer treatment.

CDR3 sequence: CASSPNTDTQYF. The CDR3 DNA is TGTGCCAGCAGCCCCAACACAGATACGCAGTATTTT. The chain carries TRBV7-3 and TRBJ2-3, with D hard to call. The CDR3 has 12 amino acids. Germline V gene data show CDR1 as SGHTA and CDR2 as FQGTGA. The V end was cut by 5 bases, the J end by 2 bases, with 5 bases between.